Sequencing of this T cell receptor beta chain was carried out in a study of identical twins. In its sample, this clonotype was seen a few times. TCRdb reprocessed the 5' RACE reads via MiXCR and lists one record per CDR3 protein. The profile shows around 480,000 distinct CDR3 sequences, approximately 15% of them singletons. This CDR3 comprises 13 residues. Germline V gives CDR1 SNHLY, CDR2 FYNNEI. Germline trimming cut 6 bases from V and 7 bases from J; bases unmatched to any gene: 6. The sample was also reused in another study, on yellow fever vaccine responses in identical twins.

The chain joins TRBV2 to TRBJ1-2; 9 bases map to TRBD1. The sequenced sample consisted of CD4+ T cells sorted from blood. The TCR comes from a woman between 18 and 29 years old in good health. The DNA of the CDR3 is TGTGCCAGCAGCACGGGACAGGGTCCTGGCTACACCTTC. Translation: CASSTGQGPGYTF.